Ten or more counts support the clone carrying this TCR beta chain. The source of the sample is a study of T cell repertoires in cytomegalovirus infection. CDR3 length equals 15 residues. Trimming at V came to 8 bases and at J to 2 bases, leaving 9 bases not matched to a gene. Per the germline V gene, CDR1 is MNHEY and CDR2 is SVGAGI. A single record per CDR3 protein comes from TCRdb applying MiXCR to the reads. The sample records tens of thousands of distinct CDR3 sequences, 3% to 4.5% being singletons. This TCR was sampled from a human donor in good health (CMV status not recorded). Some clones in this sample may be carry-over from other donors' samples. V is TRBV6-5 and J is TRBJ2-1; TRBD2 aligns across 7 bases. Sequences were obtained from PBMCs. CDR3 region: CASLKRGGPYNEQFF. The CDR3 coding sequence is TGTGCCAGCTTAAAGAGGGGAGGGCCCTACAATGAGCAGTTCTTC.